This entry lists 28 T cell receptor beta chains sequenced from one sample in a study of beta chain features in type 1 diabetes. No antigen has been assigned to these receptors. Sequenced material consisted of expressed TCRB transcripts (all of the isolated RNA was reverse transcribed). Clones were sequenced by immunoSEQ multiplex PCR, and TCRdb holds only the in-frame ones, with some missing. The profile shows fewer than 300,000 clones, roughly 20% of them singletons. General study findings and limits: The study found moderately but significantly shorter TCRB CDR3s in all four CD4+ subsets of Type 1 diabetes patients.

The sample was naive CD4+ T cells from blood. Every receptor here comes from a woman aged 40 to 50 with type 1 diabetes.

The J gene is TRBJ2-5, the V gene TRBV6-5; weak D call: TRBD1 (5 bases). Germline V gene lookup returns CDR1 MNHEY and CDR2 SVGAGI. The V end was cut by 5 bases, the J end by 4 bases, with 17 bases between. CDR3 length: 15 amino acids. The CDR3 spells CASSGTTAPVETQYF. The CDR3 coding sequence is TGTGCCAGCAGTGGAACGACAGCCCCCGTAGAGACCCAGTACTTC.

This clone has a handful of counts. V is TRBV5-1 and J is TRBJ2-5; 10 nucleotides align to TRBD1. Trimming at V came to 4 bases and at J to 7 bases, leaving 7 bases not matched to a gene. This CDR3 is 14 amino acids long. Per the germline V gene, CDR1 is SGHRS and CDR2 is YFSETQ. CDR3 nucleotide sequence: TGCGCCAGCAGCGGTAGACAGGGGGCCGGGACCCAGTACTTC. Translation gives CASSGRQGAGTQYF.

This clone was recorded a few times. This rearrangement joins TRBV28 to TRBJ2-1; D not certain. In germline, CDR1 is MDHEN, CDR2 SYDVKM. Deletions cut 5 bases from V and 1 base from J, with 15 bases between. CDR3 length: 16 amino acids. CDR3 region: CASSTRLSASYNEQFF. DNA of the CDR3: TGTGCCAGCAGTACCCGACTTTCGGCTTCCTACAATGAGCAGTTCTTC. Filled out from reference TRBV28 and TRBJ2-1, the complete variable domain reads DVKVTQSSRYLVKRTGEKVFLECVQDMDHENMFWYRQDPGLGLRLIYFSYDVKMKEKGDIPEGYSVSREKKERFSLILESASTNQTSMYLCASSTRLSASYNEQFFGPGTRLTVL.

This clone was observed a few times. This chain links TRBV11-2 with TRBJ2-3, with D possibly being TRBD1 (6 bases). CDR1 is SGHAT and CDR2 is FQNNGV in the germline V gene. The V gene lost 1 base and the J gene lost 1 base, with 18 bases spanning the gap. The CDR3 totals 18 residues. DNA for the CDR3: TGTGCCAGCAGCTTAGGAGAGACGAGAGGGGGTGGCACAGATACGCAGTATTTT. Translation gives CASSLGETRGGGTDTQYF. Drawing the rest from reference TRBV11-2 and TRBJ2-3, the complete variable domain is EAGVAQSPRYKIIEKRQSVAFWCNPISGHATLYWYQQILGQGPKLLIQFQNNGVVDDSQLPKDRFSAERLKGVDSTLKIQPAKLEDSAVYLCASSLGETRGGGTDTQYFGPGTRLTVL.

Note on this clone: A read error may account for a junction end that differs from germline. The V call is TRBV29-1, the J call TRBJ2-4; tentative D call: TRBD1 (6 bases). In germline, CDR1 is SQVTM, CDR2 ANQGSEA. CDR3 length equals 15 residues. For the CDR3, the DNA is TGCAGCGTAGAAGCGGCAACAGGGCTCGGGGACATTCAGTACTTC. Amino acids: CSVEAATGLGDIQYF.

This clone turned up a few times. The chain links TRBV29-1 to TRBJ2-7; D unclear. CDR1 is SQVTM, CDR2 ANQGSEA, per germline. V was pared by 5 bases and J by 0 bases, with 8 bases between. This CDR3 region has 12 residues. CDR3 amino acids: CSVSTDSYEQYF. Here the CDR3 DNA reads TGCAGCGTTTCGACTGACTCCTACGAGCAGTACTTC.

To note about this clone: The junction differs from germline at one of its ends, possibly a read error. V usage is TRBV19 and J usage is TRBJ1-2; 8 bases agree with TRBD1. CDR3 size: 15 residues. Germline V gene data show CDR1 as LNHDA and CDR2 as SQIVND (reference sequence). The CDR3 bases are TGTGCCAGTACTATACCGACAGGGGCTGGCTATGGCTACACCTTC. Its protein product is CASTIPTGAGYGYTF.

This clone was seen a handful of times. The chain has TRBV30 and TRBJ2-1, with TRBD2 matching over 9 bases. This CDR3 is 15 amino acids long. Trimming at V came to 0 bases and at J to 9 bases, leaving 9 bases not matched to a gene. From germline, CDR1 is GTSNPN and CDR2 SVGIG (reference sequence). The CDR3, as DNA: TGTGCCTGGAGTGTGAGGGGACTAGCCCTTTCTGAGCAGTTCTTC. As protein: CAWSVRGLALSEQFF.

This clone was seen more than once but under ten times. DNA for the CDR3: TGTGCCAGCTCCCCAGGTCGGGATACGCAGTATTTT. This gives the protein CASSPGRDTQYF. The J gene is TRBJ2-3, the V gene TRBV18, with D uncertain. Trimming cost V 6 bases and J 6 bases, with 10 bases left between them. CDR3 size: 12 residues. Germline V CDR1 and CDR2: KGHSH, LQKENI.

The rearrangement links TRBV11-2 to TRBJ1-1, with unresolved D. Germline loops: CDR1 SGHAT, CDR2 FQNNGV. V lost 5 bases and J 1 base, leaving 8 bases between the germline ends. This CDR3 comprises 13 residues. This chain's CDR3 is CASSLQPNTEAFF. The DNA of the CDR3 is TGTGCCAGCAGCCTACAGCCGAACACTGAAGCTTTCTTT.

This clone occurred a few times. The CDR3 sequence: CASSLRDRGDEQYF. CDR3 DNA sequence: TGTGCCAGCAGCCTCCGGGACAGGGGAGACGAGCAGTACTTC. This chain uses TRBV7-7 with TRBJ2-7; 10 nucleotides line up with TRBD1. The CDR3 totals 14 residues. The J segment lost 5 bases and the V segment lost 5 bases, leaving 6 bases of the junction unmatched. Germline CDR1 and CDR2: SSHAT and FNYEAQ (reference sequence).

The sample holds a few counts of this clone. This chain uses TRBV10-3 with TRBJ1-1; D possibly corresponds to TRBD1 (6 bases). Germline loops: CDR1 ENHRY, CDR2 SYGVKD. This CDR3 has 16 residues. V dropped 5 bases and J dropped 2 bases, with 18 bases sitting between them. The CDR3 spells CAISRQEPFENTEAFF. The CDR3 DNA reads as TGTGCCATCAGTCGACAGGAGCCTTTTGAAAACACTGAAGCTTTCTTT.

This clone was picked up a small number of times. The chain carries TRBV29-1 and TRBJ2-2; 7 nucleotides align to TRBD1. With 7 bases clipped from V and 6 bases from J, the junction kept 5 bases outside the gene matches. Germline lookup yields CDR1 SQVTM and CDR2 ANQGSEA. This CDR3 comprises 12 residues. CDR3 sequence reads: CSGQGTPGELFF. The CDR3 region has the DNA TGCAGCGGACAGGGTACCCCCGGGGAGCTGTTTTTT.

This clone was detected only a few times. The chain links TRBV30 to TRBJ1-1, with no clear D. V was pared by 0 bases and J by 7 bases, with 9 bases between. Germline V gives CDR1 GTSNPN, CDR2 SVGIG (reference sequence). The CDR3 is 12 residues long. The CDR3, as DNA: TGTGCCTGGAGTGTACTAGGACTTGAAGCTTTCTTT. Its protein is CAWSVLGLEAFF.

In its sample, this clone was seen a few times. This CDR3 is CASSLSSSGSNNEQFF. CDR3 sequence (DNA): TGTGCCAGCAGTTTATCCTCTAGCGGGAGTAACAATGAGCAGTTCTTC. This chain connects TRBV28 to TRBJ2-1; 10 positions match TRBD2. Germline V gives CDR1 MDHEN, CDR2 SYDVKM. CDR3 size: 16 residues. V shed 1 base and J 5 bases; nucleotides not matched to a gene: 5.

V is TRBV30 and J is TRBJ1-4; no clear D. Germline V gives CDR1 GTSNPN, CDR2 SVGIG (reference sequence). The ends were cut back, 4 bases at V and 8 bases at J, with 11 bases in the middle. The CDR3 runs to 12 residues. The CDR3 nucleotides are TGTGCCTGGACTCGGGAGCCGGAAAAACTGTTTTTT. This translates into CAWTREPEKLFF.

CDR3 sequence reads: CASSDSYTEAFF. CDR3 nucleotides: TGTGCCAGTAGTGACAGTTACACTGAAGCTTTCTTT. The chain joins TRBV19 to TRBJ1-1, with a possible D match to TRBD1 (5 bases). Trimming took 5 bases from V and 3 from J, leaving 7 bases between them. The V gene's germline CDR1 is LNHDA and CDR2 SQIVND (reference sequence). This CDR3 spans 12 amino acids.

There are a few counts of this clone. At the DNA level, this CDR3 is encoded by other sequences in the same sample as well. The CDR3, as DNA: TGTGCCAGCAGTCTACAGGGTTACGAGCAGTACTTC. It specifies CASSLQGYEQYF. This chain joins TRBV7-9 and TRBJ2-7, with D perhaps TRBD1 (6 bases). V lost 6 bases, J lost 4 bases, and 10 bases lay in between. Germline V gene lookup returns CDR1 SEHNR and CDR2 FQNEAQ (reference sequence). The CDR3 contains 12 residues.

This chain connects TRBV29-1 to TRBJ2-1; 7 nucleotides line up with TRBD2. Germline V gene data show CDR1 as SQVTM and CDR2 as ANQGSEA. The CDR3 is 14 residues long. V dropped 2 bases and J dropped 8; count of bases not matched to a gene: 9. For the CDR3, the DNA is TGCAGCGTTGAACCCGGGGGGTTAGGCGATGAGCAGTTCTTC. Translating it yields CSVEPGGLGDEQFF.

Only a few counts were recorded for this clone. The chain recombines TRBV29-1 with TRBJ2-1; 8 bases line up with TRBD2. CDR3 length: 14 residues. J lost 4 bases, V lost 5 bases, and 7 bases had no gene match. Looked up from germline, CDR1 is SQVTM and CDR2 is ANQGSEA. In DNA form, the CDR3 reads TGCAGCGTTAGTACTAGCGGTTTTTACAATGAGCAGTTCTTC. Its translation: CSVSTSGFYNEQFF.

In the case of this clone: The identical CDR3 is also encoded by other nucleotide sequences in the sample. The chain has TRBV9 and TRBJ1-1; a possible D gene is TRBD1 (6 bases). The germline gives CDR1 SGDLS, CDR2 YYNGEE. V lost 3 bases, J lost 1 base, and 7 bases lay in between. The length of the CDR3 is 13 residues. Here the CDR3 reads CASSGGRNTEAFF. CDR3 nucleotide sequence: TGTGCCAGCAGCGGGGGGCGGAACACTGAAGCTTTCTTT. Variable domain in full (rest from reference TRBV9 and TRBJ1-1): DSGVTQTPKHLITATGQRVTLRCSPRSGDLSVYWYQQSLDQGLQFLIQYYNGEERAKGNILERFSAQQFPDLHSELNLSSLELGDSALYFCASSGGRNTEAFFGQGTRLTVV.

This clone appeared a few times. The CDR3 here is CASSASGRYTGELFF. The DNA of the CDR3 is TGTGCCAGCAGCGCTAGCGGGAGGTACACCGGGGAGCTGTTTTTT. The V gene is TRBV6-5, the J gene TRBJ2-2; 11 bases are shared with TRBD2. The germline V gene has CDR1 MNHEY and CDR2 SVGAGI. The CDR3 loop spans 15 amino acids. V dropped 6 bases and J dropped 3; count of bases not matched to a gene: 3.

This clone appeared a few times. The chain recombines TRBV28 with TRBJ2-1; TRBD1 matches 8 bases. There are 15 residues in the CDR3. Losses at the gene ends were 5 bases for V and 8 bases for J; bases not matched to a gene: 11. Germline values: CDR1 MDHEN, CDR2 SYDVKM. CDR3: CASSPQTGAYDEQFF. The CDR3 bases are TGTGCCAGCAGTCCTCAGACAGGGGCGTACGATGAGCAGTTCTTC.

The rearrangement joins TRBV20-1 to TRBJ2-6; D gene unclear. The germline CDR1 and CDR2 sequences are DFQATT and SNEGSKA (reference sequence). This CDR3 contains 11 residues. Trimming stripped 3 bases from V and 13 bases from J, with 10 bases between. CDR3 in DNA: TGCAGTGCTAGGCAACTCGAAGTCCTGACTTTC. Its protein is CSARQLEVLTF.

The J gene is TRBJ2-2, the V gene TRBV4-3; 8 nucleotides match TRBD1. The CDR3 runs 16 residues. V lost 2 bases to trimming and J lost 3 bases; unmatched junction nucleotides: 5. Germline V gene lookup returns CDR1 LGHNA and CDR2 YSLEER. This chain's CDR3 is CASSQSQGADTGELFF. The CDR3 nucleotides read TGCGCCAGCAGCCAAAGCCAGGGGGCCGACACCGGGGAGCTGTTTTTT.

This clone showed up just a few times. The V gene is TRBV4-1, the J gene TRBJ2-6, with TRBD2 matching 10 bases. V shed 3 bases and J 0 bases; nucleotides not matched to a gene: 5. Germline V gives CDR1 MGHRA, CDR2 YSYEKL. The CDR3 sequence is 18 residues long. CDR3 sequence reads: CASSHYGLADSGANVLTF. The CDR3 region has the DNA TGCGCCAGCAGCCACTATGGACTAGCGGACTCTGGGGCCAACGTCCTGACTTTC.

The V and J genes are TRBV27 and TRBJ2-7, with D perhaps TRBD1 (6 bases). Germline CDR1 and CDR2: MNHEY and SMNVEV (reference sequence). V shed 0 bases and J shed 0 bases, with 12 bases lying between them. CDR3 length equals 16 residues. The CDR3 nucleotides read TGTGCCAGCAGTTTATCGCCGACAGGTTACTCCTACGAGCAGTACTTC. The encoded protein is CASSLSPTGYSYEQYF.

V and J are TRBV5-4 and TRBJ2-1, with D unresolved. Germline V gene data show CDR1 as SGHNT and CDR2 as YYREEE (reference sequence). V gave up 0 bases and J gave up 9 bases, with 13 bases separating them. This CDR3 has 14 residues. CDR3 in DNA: TGTGCCAGCAGCTTGGAACAATATCGCGGTGAGCAGTTCTTC. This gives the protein CASSLEQYRGEQFF.